The 30 T cell receptor beta chains reported below all come from one sample, sequenced in a study of regulatory T cells in long-lasting Graves disease. Researchers made TCR beta libraries by using iRepertoire HTBI primers and running Arm-PCR on CDR3 regions. TCRdb fed the multiplex PCR reads into MiXCR, producing one record per CDR3 protein. The data contain around 460,000 distinct CDR3 sequences, around a fifth of them seen just once; the ten biggest clones take up 10% to 15%. The time point denotes: persistent/refractory GD, antithyroid drugs over 5 years with positive TRAb. The TCR library was made from RNA that had been extracted from PBMCs in TRIzol. The sample consisted of peripheral blood mononuclear cells (PBMCs), taken when the disease was refractory, from a patient treated with antithyroid drugs. The receptors shown here come from a female donor with Graves disease.

This clonotype has at least ten counts. The V call is TRBV2, the J call TRBJ1-6; D not certain. V was clipped by 7 bases and J by 10 bases, with 14 bases between them. Germline CDR1 SNHLY, CDR2 FYNNEI. The length of the CDR3 is 13 residues. As DNA, the CDR3 is TGTGCCAGCACCGGTGCAGGCGGATCACCCCTCCACTTT. Translated: CASTGAGGSPLHF.

This clonotype was seen more than once but under ten times. This chain connects TRBV3-1 to TRBJ2-7, with D tentatively TRBD1 (5 bases). V lost 0 bases to trimming and J lost 1 base, with 13 bases between them. The V gene's germline CDR1 is LGHDT and CDR2 YNNKEL (reference sequence). This CDR3 comprises 16 residues. The CDR3 region is CASSQDPTPGSYEQYF. CDR3 bases: TGTGCCAGCAGCCAAGACCCCACCCCAGGGTCCTACGAGCAGTACTTC.

This clonotype was seen a few times. The gene calls are TRBV10-1 and TRBJ1-5, with 7 nucleotides matching TRBD1. Looked up from germline, CDR1 is WNHNN and CDR2 is SYGVQD (reference sequence). Trimming at V came to 5 bases and at J to 4 bases, leaving 5 bases not matched to a gene. This CDR3 comprises 14 residues. CDR3 amino acids: CASSTRDSNQPQHF. CDR3 DNA: TGCGCCAGCAGTACCCGGGACAGTAATCAGCCCCAGCATTTT.

The chain couples TRBV5-4 to TRBJ2-2, with 8 bases identical to TRBD1. With V trimmed by 3 bases and J by 4 bases, 5 bases remained unmatched. Germline loops: CDR1 SGHNT, CDR2 YYREEE (reference sequence). This CDR3 contains 15 residues. CDR3 residues: CASSSTGTGTGELFF. The DNA for the CDR3 is TGTGCCAGCAGCTCAACCGGGACAGGCACCGGGGAGCTGTTTTTT.

The sample holds one count of this clonotype. An end of the junction differs from the germline gene, which may be a read error. The chain recombines TRBV15 with TRBJ1-5, with D unresolved. The CDR3 has 15 residues. CDR1 LNHNV and CDR2 YYDKDF come from the germline V gene (reference sequence). CDR3 DNA: TGTACCACCGGCAGAGATCTTGGTAGGAGTCAGCCCCAGCATTTT. Protein: CTTGRDLGRSQPQHF.

This clonotype was picked up many times. This rearrangement joins TRBV6-5 to TRBJ2-5, with D possibly being TRBD1 (6 bases). The CDR3 is 17 residues long. V dropped 0 bases and J dropped 5 bases, with 19 bases sitting between them. CDR1 and CDR2 from the germline V gene are MNHEY and SVGAGI. The DNA of the CDR3 is TGTGCCAGCAGTTACTCCTCTTGGCAGGGGATGGGGGAGACCCAGTACTTC. Its protein is CASSYSSWQGMGETQYF.

This chain joins TRBV20-1 and TRBJ2-3; 8 nucleotides agree with TRBD2. V shed 3 bases, J shed 2 bases, and the junction held 10 bases outside the gene matches. The germline CDR1 and CDR2 sequences are DFQATT and SNEGSKA (reference sequence). The CDR3 runs 16 residues. CDR3 region: CSASYNAGGTTDTQYF. The CDR3 DNA sequence: TGCAGTGCTAGTTACAATGCGGGGGGAACCACAGATACGCAGTATTTT.

This clonotype was picked up many times. The CDR3 spells CASSGQGAGAFGYTF. Written as DNA, the CDR3 is TGTGCCAGCAGTGGCCAGGGGGCTGGGGCCTTTGGCTACACCTTC. V usage is TRBV2 and J usage is TRBJ1-2, with 8 bases lining up with TRBD1. V was pared by 4 bases and J by 7 bases, with 11 bases of the junction left unmatched. CDR1 and CDR2 (germline): SNHLY, FYNNEI. The CDR3 runs to 15 residues.

In its sample, this clonotype was seen a few times. The rearrangement links TRBV20-1 to TRBJ1-5, with 10 bases identical to TRBD1. CDR1 DFQATT and CDR2 SNEGSKA come from the germline V gene (reference sequence). The trim removed 0 bases at V and 13 bases at J, leaving 12 bases unmatched. The CDR3 length is 15 residues. The CDR3 spells CSARDGGQGLIEQHF. CDR3 nucleotides: TGCAGTGCTAGAGATGGGGGACAGGGGCTAATTGAGCAGCATTTT.

At least ten counts were recorded for this clonotype. A read error may produce the germline difference seen at one junction end. This chain uses TRBV19 with TRBJ1-5; D is possibly TRBD1 (6 bases). CDR1 is LNHDA, CDR2 SQIVND, per germline (reference sequence). The CDR3 is made up of 15 amino acids. The chain's CDR3 is CASSIGGGSNQPQHF. In DNA, the CDR3 is TGTGCCAGCAGTATAGGGGGAGGTAGCAATCAGCCCCAGCATTTT.

The CDR3 sequence: CASSPLPGQSNTEAFF. The CDR3 DNA reads TGTGCCAGTAGTCCCCTCCCCGGACAGTCGAACACTGAAGCTTTCTTT. This chain joins TRBV19 and TRBJ1-1, with D tentatively TRBD1 (6 bases). Trimming stripped 5 bases from V and 1 base from J, with 17 bases between. The CDR3 runs 16 residues. Germline lookup yields CDR1 LNHDA and CDR2 SQIVND (reference sequence).

The chain recombines TRBV6-5 with TRBJ2-7, with 7 bases matching TRBD2. V shed 0 bases and J 6 bases; nucleotides not matched to a gene: 11. The length of the CDR3 is 16 residues. Germline V gene lookup returns CDR1 MNHEY and CDR2 SVGAGI. The CDR3 DNA reads TGTGCCAGCAGTTACTCGAGAATTTCGCGGGAGAGCGAGCAGTACTTC. As protein: CASSYSRISRESEQYF.

This clonotype was recorded a few times. The rearrangement uses TRBV9 and TRBJ1-1; D possibly corresponds to TRBD1 (5 bases). V was clipped by 4 bases and J by 6 bases, with 16 bases between them. The CDR3 totals 14 residues. The germline V gene encodes CDR1 SGDLS and CDR2 YYNGEE. DNA of the CDR3: TGTGCCAGCAGCATCACAGGAGCTTCGGCTGAAGCTTTCTTT. Amino acids: CASSITGASAEAFF. Filled out from reference TRBV9 and TRBJ1-1, the complete variable domain reads DSGVTQTPKHLITATGQRVTLRCSPRSGDLSVYWYQQSLDQGLQFLIQYYNGEERAKGNILERFSAQQFPDLHSELNLSSLELGDSALYFCASSITGASAEAFFGQGTRLTVV.

This clonotype was seen many times. The chain couples TRBV20-1 to TRBJ1-4; no definite D call. The CDR3 is 13 residues long. In germline, CDR1 is DFQATT, CDR2 SNEGSKA (reference sequence). V lost 6 bases and J 5 bases, leaving 13 bases between the germline ends. The CDR3 bases are TGCAGTGCCCCTGGTTCTCCAAATGAAAAACTGTTTTTT. It encodes CSAPGSPNEKLFF.

This clonotype was detected many times. The V and J genes are TRBV28 and TRBJ1-4; D is uncertain. This CDR3 has 13 amino acids. V was clipped by 7 bases and J by 8 bases, with 14 bases between them. The germline gives CDR1 MDHEN, CDR2 SYDVKM. The CDR3 DNA reads as TGTGCCAGCAAACCCTACTCAGACGAAAAACTGTTTTTT. This codes for CASKPYSDEKLFF. Full variable domain (rest looked up from reference TRBV28 and TRBJ1-4): DVKVTQSSRYLVKRTGEKVFLECVQDMDHENMFWYRQDPGLGLRLIYFSYDVKMKEKGDIPEGYSVSREKKERFSLILESASTNQTSMYLCASKPYSDEKLFFGSGTQLSVL.

This clonotype was detected only a few times. The J gene is TRBJ2-7, the V gene TRBV11-2, with D possibly TRBD2 on 5 matching bases. Trimming shortened V by 5 bases and J by 4 bases, and 15 bases separated the two germline ends. CDR1 and CDR2 (germline): SGHAT, FQNNGV. The CDR3 contains 14 residues. CDR3 sequence (DNA): TGTGCCAGCAGCCCTCAGCGGCCCGTTTACGAGCAGTACTTC. It is translated as CASSPQRPVYEQYF.

This clonotype was seen more than once but under ten times. V and J are TRBV7-2 and TRBJ2-7; the match to TRBD2 covers 7 bases. Trimming removed 0 bases from V and 0 bases from J; junction bases left unmatched: 5. The germline V gene encodes CDR1 SGHTA and CDR2 FQGNSA. CDR3 length: 16 residues. The DNA for the CDR3 is TGTGCCAGCAGCTTAGCTACAGCGGGAAGCTCCTACGAGCAGTACTTC. Amino acid sequence: CASSLATAGSSYEQYF.

The sample holds many counts of this clonotype. The rearrangement uses TRBV12-3 or TRBV12-4 and TRBJ1-2, with 7 bases that match TRBD1. With V trimmed by 6 bases and J by 2 bases, 6 bases remained unmatched. This CDR3 contains 14 residues. The CDR3 loop is CASRRQGVNYGYTF. In DNA form, the CDR3 reads TGTGCCAGCAGGCGACAGGGAGTCAACTATGGCTACACCTTC.

This clonotype was observed a handful of times. The CDR3 bases are TGCAGCGTCTACGGGGCTTCTGGAAACACCATATATTTT. This sequence encodes CSVYGASGNTIYF. The chain uses TRBV29-1 and TRBJ1-3; tentatively, D is TRBD1 (5 bases). The germline V and J ends were trimmed by 6 bases and 1 base, with 10 bases remaining between them. Germline assignment: CDR1 SQVTM and CDR2 ANQGSEA. The CDR3 has 13 residues.

This clonotype was recorded many times. V gene TRBV6-1 combines with J gene TRBJ2-7; 8 positions match TRBD1. Germline assignment: CDR1 MNHNS and CDR2 SASEGT. The J segment lost 5 bases and the V segment lost 7 bases, leaving 7 bases of the junction unmatched. The CDR3 length is 13 residues. Here the CDR3 reads CASTRTGMDEQYF. CDR3 nucleotide sequence: TGTGCCAGCACCCGGACAGGGATGGACGAGCAGTACTTC.

This clonotype was observed a single time. CDR3 DNA sequence: TGCAGTGCTAGAGGAGGACTAGCGACAGATACGCAGTATTTT. Translated, it gives CSARGGLATDTQYF. The rearrangement uses TRBV20-1 and TRBJ2-3; the match to TRBD2 covers 9 bases. Germline V gene lookup returns CDR1 DFQATT and CDR2 SNEGSKA (reference sequence). The length of the CDR3 is 14 residues. With 1 base clipped from V and 3 bases from J, the junction kept 2 bases outside the gene matches.

This clonotype occurred many times. The V and J genes are TRBV7-6 and TRBJ1-2; D ambiguous. From germline, CDR1 is SGHVS and CDR2 FNYEAQ. Trimming pared 2 bases from V and 6 bases from J, leaving 10 bases between. This CDR3 region has 13 residues. The CDR3 DNA reads TGTGCCAGCAGCTTAACGGGGTTGGATGGCTACACCTTC. Residues: CASSLTGLDGYTF.

Of note for this clonotype: Lacking the conserved final phenylalanine or tryptophan, this CDR3 likely reflects a read error. V and J are TRBV5-1 and TRBJ1-5; D unclear. Germline V gives CDR1 SGHRS, CDR2 YFSETQ. CDR3 length: 13 residues. V lost 0 bases to trimming and J lost 5 bases, with 6 bases between them. Written as DNA, the CDR3 is TGCGCCAGCAGCTTGGCCCCAGATCAGCCCCAGCATCTT. It encodes CASSLAPDQPQHL.

The table lists this clonotype with many counts. The CDR3 nucleotides read TGCAGTGCCGTTGCGACTTTCTTT. This gives the protein CSAVATFF. The rearrangement uses TRBV20-1 and TRBJ1-1; D ambiguous. V was shortened by 6 bases and J by 12 bases, with 8 bases between the two germline ends. Germline V gene lookup returns CDR1 DFQATT and CDR2 SNEGSKA (reference sequence). CDR3 length equals 8 residues.

This chain connects TRBV4-1 to TRBJ2-5; D is tentatively TRBD1 or TRBD2 (5 bases each). The germline V gene has CDR1 MGHRA and CDR2 YSYEKL. V shed 4 bases and J shed 1 base, with 16 bases lying between them. The CDR3 extends over 16 amino acids. The CDR3 region has the DNA TGCGCCAGCAGCCCTCGTAGGGGCGGGTTCCAAGAGACCCAGTACTTC. Translation: CASSPRRGGFQETQYF.

The genes are TRBV10-3 and TRBJ2-7, with D possibly being TRBD1 (5 bases). Per the germline V gene, CDR1 is ENHRY and CDR2 is SYGVKD. Trimming removed 3 bases from V and 5 bases from J, with 14 bases in between. CDR3 length equals 14 residues. The CDR3: CAISDSNQGNEQYF. The CDR3 nucleotides are TGTGCCATCAGTGATTCGAATCAGGGTAACGAGCAGTACTTC.

This clonotype was recorded a few times. V gene TRBV30 combines with J gene TRBJ1-5, with 12 bases identical to TRBD1. Germline values: CDR1 GTSNPN, CDR2 SVGIG (reference sequence). CDR3 length: 17 amino acids. J gave up 2 bases and V 5 bases, and 10 bases lay outside the gene matches. The CDR3 loop reads CAWSAGTGGQGNQPQHF. The CDR3 DNA is TGTGCCTGGTCGGCCGGGACAGGGGGCCAGGGCAATCAGCCCCAGCATTTT.

This clonotype was seen ten or more times. The chain joins TRBV6-1 to TRBJ1-1; D may be TRBD1 (6 bases). This CDR3 has 14 residues. The germline gives CDR1 MNHNS, CDR2 SASEGT. V gave up 6 bases and J gave up 1 base, with 12 bases separating them. This chain's CDR3 is CASSPLTGNTEAFF. In DNA form, the CDR3 reads TGTGCCAGCAGCCCTTTGACAGGGAACACTGAAGCTTTCTTT.

V gene TRBV6-1 combines with J gene TRBJ2-7, with 7 bases lining up with TRBD1. From germline, CDR1 is MNHNS and CDR2 SASEGT. CDR3 length: 12 residues. The V segment lost 8 bases and the J segment 3 bases; nucleotides outside the gene matches: 4. DNA for the CDR3: TGTGCCAGCGGACAGGTAATCTACGAGCAGTACTTC. Protein product: CASGQVIYEQYF.

The table lists this clonotype with a count of one. A much bigger clone sits one base away, suggesting this may be a read error. The conserved phenylalanine or tryptophan is not found at the CDR3 terminus, so this likely reflects a read error. The V gene is TRBV6-5, the J gene TRBJ2-5, with D hard to call. Germline V lookup: CDR1 MNHEY, CDR2 SVGAGI. The CDR3 extends over 14 amino acids. V lost 0 bases to trimming and J lost 1 base, with 6 bases between them. The CDR3 sequence is CASSYSPVQETQYS. The CDR3 DNA reads as TGTGCCAGCAGTTACTCACCGGTCCAAGAGACCCAGTACTCC.